This TCR beta chain was identified in a study of beta chain features in type 1 diabetes. This clone has more than one count but fewer than ten. Its antigen is as yet unknown. The germline V gene encodes CDR1 MDHEN and CDR2 SYDVKM. This CDR3 spans 12 amino acids. Trimming stripped 6 bases from V and 0 bases from J, with 3 bases between. Study-level findings and limits: More deletions and fewer insertions at VDJ junctions were found in patients with type 1 diabetes.

Every bit of the isolated RNA underwent reverse transcription, so sequencing read expressed TCRB transcripts. Sequencing used immunoSEQ multiplex PCR; TCRdb keeps in-frame clones, though not all of them. The repertoire holds approximately 470,000 clones, with approximately 28% as singletons. The source of this sequence is a man aged 18 to 35 in good health. Sequenced: naive CD4+ T cells from blood. The chain links TRBV28 to TRBJ1-3, with unresolved D. The CDR3 is CASSPSGNTIYF. CDR3 nucleotide sequence: TGTGCCAGCAGCCCCTCTGGAAACACCATATATTTT.